These 26 T cell receptor beta chains were all obtained from the same sample, sequenced in a study of blood T cell repertoires in COVID-19. Method: immunoSEQ multiplex PCR; TCRdb's copy keeps in-frame clones and lacks some. The sample includes over 120,000 clones, 87% of them seen just once. The sequenced sample consisted of peripheral blood. These receptors were taken from a woman between 50 and 59 years old with acute or convalescent COVID-19.

This chain uses TRBV29-1 with TRBJ2-2, with D unclear. CDR3 size: 15 residues. V lost 7 bases and J 0 bases, leaving 15 bases between the germline ends. Germline V gene sequence: CDR1 SQVTM, CDR2 ANQGSEA. CDR3 DNA sequence: TGCAGCGCGGTGCGCTGGGCCGCGAACACCGGGGAGCTGTTTTTT. Its protein is CSAVRWAANTGELFF.

The rearrangement joins TRBV9 to TRBJ2-2; TRBD2 agrees at 15 bases. CDR1 is SGDLS and CDR2 is YYNGEE in the germline V gene. The CDR3 runs 18 residues. V lost 4 bases to trimming and J lost 5 bases; unmatched junction nucleotides: 9. CDR3 DNA sequence: TGTGCCAGCAGCCGTGAACCGGGACTAGCGGGGGGAACCGGGGAGCTGTTTTTT. Translation: CASSREPGLAGGTGELFF. Combining the CDR3 with reference TRBV9 and TRBJ2-2 gives the whole variable domain DSGVTQTPKHLITATGQRVTLRCSPRSGDLSVYWYQQSLDQGLQFLIQYYNGEERAKGNILERFSAQQFPDLHSELNLSSLELGDSALYFCASSREPGLAGGTGELFFGEGSRLTVL.

This sequence joins TRBV4-2 and TRBJ2-7; D is perhaps TRBD1 (5 bases). Germline lookup yields CDR1 LGHNA and CDR2 YNFKEQ. The CDR3 has 16 residues. V lost 3 bases, J lost 5 bases, and 20 bases lay in between. CDR3 region: CASSQPSGRSTHEQYF. CDR3 bases: TGTGCCAGCAGCCAGCCCTCAGGGCGTAGTACCCACGAGCAGTACTTC.

In this sample, this clone turned up a few times. This sequence joins TRBV18 and TRBJ2-5; D is possibly TRBD1 (5 bases). Trimming stripped 4 bases from V and 5 bases from J, with 17 bases between. The CDR3 extends over 15 amino acids. Germline CDR1 KGHSH, CDR2 LQKENI. CDR3 DNA: TGTGCCAGCTCACTTTCTCTAGGCTCAGGGGAGACCCAGTACTTC. It codes for CASSLSLGSGETQYF.

The chain is built from TRBV24-1 and TRBJ2-1, with a weak D call TRBD1 (5 bases). Germline V CDR1 and CDR2: KGHDR, SFDVKD. The CDR3 runs to 16 residues. Trimming took off 5 bases at V and 5 bases at J, with 18 bases between the two ends. Here the CDR3 reads CATSGLTHLRDNEQFF. CDR3 bases: TGTGCCACCAGTGGTCTAACTCACCTCAGGGACAATGAGCAGTTCTTC.

V and J are TRBV9 and TRBJ1-6; D remains ambiguous. Trimming removed 2 bases at V and 5 bases at J, with 11 bases between. The CDR3 covers 15 residues. Germline assignment: CDR1 SGDLS and CDR2 YYNGEE. The CDR3 DNA reads as TGTGCCAGCAGCGTCGATAACATGGATAATTCACCCCTCCACTTT. The encoded protein is CASSVDNMDNSPLHF.

The chain couples TRBV7-3 to TRBJ2-2, with 16 positions matching TRBD2. V gave up 5 bases and J gave up 5 bases; unmatched junction bases: 5. Germline-derived CDR1 and CDR2 are SGHTA and FQGTGA. CDR3 length: 17 residues. The CDR3 loop is CASSKGLAGGRTGELFF. Here the CDR3 DNA reads TGTGCCAGCAGCAAGGGACTAGCGGGAGGGCGAACCGGGGAGCTGTTTTTT.

J is TRBJ2-3 and V is TRBV11-2; 9 nucleotides match TRBD2. V lost 3 bases, J lost 4 bases, and 5 bases stayed unmatched. The germline gives CDR1 SGHAT, CDR2 FQNNGV. The CDR3 spans 15 residues. The CDR3 DNA sequence: TGTGCCAGCAGCTTGCTCGGCGGGGGGGCAGATACGCAGTATTTT. It encodes CASSLLGGGADTQYF.

This chain links TRBV7-9 with TRBJ1-2, with TRBD1 as a possible D gene (5 bases). The CDR3 is made up of 14 amino acids. The germline V and J ends were trimmed by 5 bases and 7 bases, with 17 bases remaining between them. The germline V gene encodes CDR1 SEHNR and CDR2 FQNEAQ (reference sequence). CDR3 DNA sequence: TGTGCCAGCAGCCTCCAGGGTACCACGATTGGCTACACCTTC. Protein product: CASSLQGTTIGYTF.

The chain uses TRBV11-1 and TRBJ1-4; D is undetermined. V lost 5 bases to trimming and J lost 7 bases, with 11 bases between them. CDR1 is SGHAT and CDR2 is FQDESV in the germline V gene (reference sequence). The CDR3 contains 13 residues. This CDR3 is CASSPNVGEKLFF. CDR3 nucleotide sequence: TGTGCCAGCAGCCCTAATGTCGGTGAAAAACTGTTTTTT.

The V and J genes are TRBV19 and TRBJ1-1; D possibly corresponds to TRBD1 (5 bases). V gave up 8 bases and J gave up 4 bases, with 23 bases separating them. Germline V gene sequence: CDR1 LNHDA, CDR2 SQIVND (reference sequence). This CDR3 is 16 amino acids long. The DNA for the CDR3 is TGTGCCAGTCTTTCTTACAGGTATGGGTTAGGCACTGAAGCTTTCTTT. Residues: CASLSYRYGLGTEAFF.

The J gene is TRBJ2-7, the V gene TRBV2; 8 bases are shared with TRBD2. The germline V gene encodes CDR1 SNHLY and CDR2 FYNNEI. With V trimmed by 8 bases and J by 0 bases, 3 bases remained unmatched. The CDR3 is made up of 13 amino acids. The CDR3 sequence: CASAGTSSYEQYF. DNA of the CDR3: TGTGCCAGCGCCGGGACTAGCTCCTACGAGCAGTACTTC.

This chain uses TRBV4-1 with TRBJ2-7; 15 nucleotides match TRBD2. The V gene's germline CDR1 is MGHRA and CDR2 YSYEKL. V lost 3 bases to trimming and J lost 1 base; unmatched junction nucleotides: 7. The CDR3 loop spans 18 amino acids. CDR3 DNA sequence: TGCGCCAGCAGCCATGGACTAGCGGGGGGGCCTAAGTCCTACGAGCAGTACTTC. Its protein product is CASSHGLAGGPKSYEQYF.

The gene calls are TRBV19 and TRBJ2-7, with 10 bases aligning to TRBD1. Germline assignment: CDR1 LNHDA and CDR2 SQIVND (reference sequence). The trim removed 4 bases at V and 2 bases at J, leaving 2 bases unmatched. The CDR3 is 14 amino acids. The CDR3 DNA reads as TGTGCCAGTAGTACAGGGACAGGGGCCTACGAGCAGTACTTC. It codes for CASSTGTGAYEQYF.

V usage is TRBV15 and J usage is TRBJ2-1, with 8 bases identical to TRBD2. The CDR3 consists of 17 residues. V was pared by 0 bases and J by 1 base, with 5 bases of the junction left unmatched. CDR1 and CDR2 from the germline V gene are LNHNV and YYDKDF (reference sequence). The CDR3 nucleotides read TGTGCCACCAGCAGAGAAACGGCGGGAGGTTCCTACAATGAGCAGTTCTTC. As protein: CATSRETAGGSYNEQFF.

V and J are TRBV20-1 and TRBJ2-3, with 10 bases lining up with TRBD2. J gave up 10 bases and V 3 bases, and 13 bases lay outside the gene matches. This CDR3 region has 15 residues. Looked up from germline, CDR1 is DFQATT and CDR2 is SNEGSKA (reference sequence). The CDR3 region is CSASRASGGSWAQYF. The DNA of the CDR3 is TGCAGTGCTAGTAGGGCTAGCGGGGGTTCCTGGGCGCAGTATTTT.

CDR3: CASGRSNYGYTF. CDR3 DNA sequence: TGTGCCAGCGGCAGGTCTAACTATGGCTACACCTTC. The chain links TRBV9 to TRBJ1-2; D is ambiguous. The V end was cut by 7 bases, the J end by 0 bases, with 7 bases between. The CDR3 length is 12 residues. Germline values: CDR1 SGDLS, CDR2 YYNGEE.

The chain has TRBV30 and TRBJ2-1; D uncertain. Germline CDR1 reads GTSNPN; CDR2 reads SVGIG (reference sequence). V lost 2 bases and J lost 11, with 13 bases in between. This CDR3 comprises 12 residues. CDR3 sequence (DNA): TGTGCCTGGAGTAACAGTCCCGATAAGCAGTTCTTC. Amino acids: CAWSNSPDKQFF. Filled out from reference TRBV30 and TRBJ2-1, the complete variable domain reads SQTIHQWPATLVQPVGSPLSLECTVEGTSNPNLYWYRQAAGRGLQLLFYSVGIGQISSEVPQNLSASRPQDRQFILSSKKLLLSDSGFYLCAWSNSPDKQFFGPGTRLTVL.

This chain connects TRBV7-2 to TRBJ2-3; TRBD1 is a possible D gene (6 bases). This CDR3 spans 15 amino acids. V lost 4 bases, J lost 2 bases, and 13 bases lay in between. Germline lookup yields CDR1 SGHTA and CDR2 FQGNSA. The CDR3 spells CASSSWTEYTDTQYF. In DNA form, the CDR3 reads TGTGCCAGCAGCTCATGGACAGAATACACAGATACGCAGTATTTT.

The gene calls are TRBV5-1 and TRBJ1-5, with 7 bases aligning to TRBD1. The CDR3 loop spans 15 amino acids. Germline V gene sequence: CDR1 SGHRS, CDR2 YFSETQ. V lost 0 bases and J lost 5; bases outside the gene matches: 5. Written as DNA, the CDR3 is TGCGCCAGCAGCTTGGGACAGGGAAAACATCAGCCCCAGCATTTT. Its translation: CASSLGQGKHQPQHF.

The V and J genes are TRBV19 and TRBJ2-6, with D maybe TRBD1 (5 bases). Looked up from germline, CDR1 is LNHDA and CDR2 is SQIVND (reference sequence). V lost 5 bases, J lost 0 bases, and 11 bases lay in between. This CDR3 has 16 residues. The CDR3 spells CASSFKGRSGANVLTF. The CDR3 bases are TGTGCCAGTAGTTTCAAGGGGCGCTCTGGGGCCAACGTCCTGACTTTC.

This clone was picked up one time. This rearrangement joins TRBV11-3 to TRBJ2-1; 7 bases agree with TRBD1. CDR1 is SGHNT and CDR2 is YENEEA in the germline V gene. V lost 4 bases to trimming and J lost 6 bases; unmatched junction nucleotides: 9. The CDR3 spans 15 residues. CDR3: CASSSQGLVSNEQFF. In DNA, the CDR3 is TGTGCCAGCAGCTCACAGGGGTTGGTCAGCAATGAGCAGTTCTTC.

The chain uses TRBV19 and TRBJ1-4; TRBD1 might be the D (6 bases). The ends were cut back, 5 bases at V and 5 bases at J, with 12 bases in the middle. The germline V gene encodes CDR1 LNHDA and CDR2 SQIVND (reference sequence). The CDR3 is 14 amino acids. This CDR3 reads CASSVQGGNEKLFF. CDR3 nucleotides: TGTGCCAGTAGTGTACAGGGTGGGAATGAAAAACTGTTTTTT.

The rearrangement joins TRBV13 to TRBJ2-4, with 7 nucleotides matching TRBD2. The germline CDR1 and CDR2 sequences are PRHDT and FYEKMQ (reference sequence). The CDR3 covers 16 residues. V shed 0 bases and J 6 bases; nucleotides not matched to a gene: 8. CDR3 amino acids: CASSLGGGGSRNIQYF. CDR3 coding DNA: TGTGCCAGCAGCTTAGGGGGAGGCGGGAGTAGAAACATTCAGTACTTC. The variable domain in full, with the rest retrieved from reference TRBV13 and TRBJ2-4, is AAGVIQSPRHLIKEKRETATLKCYPIPRHDTVYWYQQGPGQDPQFLISFYEKMQSDKGSIPDRFSAQQFSDYHSELNMSSLELGDSALYFCASSLGGGGSRNIQYFGAGTRLSVL.

V and J are TRBV11-2 and TRBJ1-1, with 7 positions matching TRBD1. CDR1 is SGHAT and CDR2 is FQNNGV in the germline V gene. V was clipped by 5 bases and J by 4 bases; unmatched bases: 7. The CDR3 spans 14 residues. The CDR3 DNA is TGTGCCAGCAGCCGGGACAGCGTCGCCACTGAAGCTTTCTTT. This codes for CASSRDSVATEAFF.

The V call is TRBV7-2, the J call TRBJ2-2; 8 bases line up with TRBD2. V was pared by 3 bases and J by 4 bases, with 7 bases of the junction left unmatched. This CDR3 has 16 amino acids. Germline values: CDR1 SGHTA, CDR2 FQGNSA. In DNA, the CDR3 is TGTGCCAGCAGCTTCCAAAGTGGGACTAGCACCGGGGAGCTGTTTTTT. Protein: CASSFQSGTSTGELFF.